The clone carrying this T cell receptor beta chain was seen at least ten times. Its antigen is as yet unknown. Relying on iRepertoire HTBI primers and Arm-PCR of CDR3 regions, the team built TCR beta libraries. Source study methods: The study identified roughly 59 TRBV and some 15 TRBJ segments across samples. MiXCR, run by TCRdb on the multiplex PCR reads, gives a single entry per CDR3 protein. Here the V and J calls rest on TCRdb's processing, not on the authors' analysis. The sample has about 660,000 distinct CDR3 sequences; about 32% are singletons. This CDR3 is built from 14 residues. V was pared by 5 bases and J by 8 bases, with 8 bases of the junction left unmatched. The sample is drawn from a study of regulatory T cells in long-lasting Graves disease. The study, taken as a whole, reports: Favored usage of TRBV28, TRBJ1-2 and TRBJ2-5 was recorded in persistent disease. Relative to new patients (roughly 950), persistent patients exhibited greater sharing of public clonotypes (about 3,000).

As for time point: persistent/refractory GD, antithyroid drugs over 5 years with positive TRAb. PBMC RNA served as the TCR library source. Patients were from an endocrinology department in Xi'an, China. The TCR originated in a female donor with Graves disease. The V gene is TRBV12-3 or TRBV12-4, the J gene TRBJ1-4; 7 bases match TRBD1. The sample consisted of peripheral blood mononuclear cells (PBMCs), taken when the disease was refractory, from a patient treated with antithyroid drugs. In DNA, the CDR3 is TGTGCCAGCAGTGCCGGGACAGCGGCCGAAAAACTGTTTTTT. Translated: CASSAGTAAEKLFF.